A selection of T cell receptor beta chains follows, all from one sample in a study of blood T cell repertoires in COVID-19. Assay: immunoSEQ multiplex PCR; the TCRdb copy retains only in-frame clones and omits some. The sample lists about 140,000 clones, about four fifths occurring once. The sample consisted of peripheral blood. Receptor source: a man between 65 and 79 years old who had recovered from COVID-19. CDR3s include the opening cysteine and the closing phenylalanine or tryptophan.

v_gene	j_gene	CDR3aa
TRBV6-5	TRBJ2-5	CASSKEGQVSETQYF
TRBV27	TRBJ1-1	CASSSPQGGTEAFF
TRBV20-1	TRBJ1-6	CSASTGQNSPLHF
TRBV2	TRBJ2-7	CASRLAGGRDEQYF
TRBV4-1	TRBJ2-7	CACPCGQGLHPSHYEQYF
TRBV7-9	TRBJ2-3	CASRQPYSGTSADTQYF
TRBV5-1	TRBJ2-1	CASSAGLGSYNEQFF
TRBV19	TRBJ2-5	CASRNRGSETQYF
TRBV7-2	TRBJ2-7	CASRLAGVGAEQYF
TRBV4-1	TRBJ2-7	CASSQGKVGQGYEQYF
TRBV18	TRBJ2-1	CASSPSNNEQFF
TRBV4-3	TRBJ2-6	CASSQDRSGANVLTF
TRBV7-8	TRBJ2-4	CASSLLAGRDIQYF
TRBV10-3	TRBJ2-2	CAITSGGMNTGELFF
TRBV7-9	TRBJ2-7	CASSFWGAYEQYF
TRBV5-6	TRBJ2-7	CATQGSENEQYF
TRBV28	TRBJ2-2	CASVSGRVNTGELFF
TRBV21-1	TRBJ1-5	CASSNRDRDSNQPQHF
TRBV7-9	TRBJ2-1	CASSPGGTSGPRRSNEQFF
TRBV6-4	TRBJ1-5	CASSEWKGDRGNQPQHF
TRBV7-2	TRBJ2-5	CASSLETVPHF
TRBV28	TRBJ1-1	CASSESYTEAFF
TRBV6-5	TRBJ2-7	CATDRGVYEQYF
TRBV15	TRBJ2-1	CATSTPTGASGNNEQFF
TRBV3-1/TRBV3-2	TRBJ1-1	CASSHGQVEAFF
TRBV6-4	TRBJ2-1	CASSGPGLIYNEQFF